This passage covers 16 T cell receptor beta chains from one sample sequenced in a study of blood T cell repertoires in COVID-19 (dated by TCRdb to 2020 to 2022). Receptor amplification or capture employed the immunoSEQ multiplex PCR assay. TCRdb retrieved this table from immuneACCESS and kept in-frame rearrangements only. Not all clones are present; in checked studies, unresolved V genes account for under half, and no reason is known for the remainder. Counted in this sample were 350,000 to 400,000 clones; around 87% of them appeared once. The ten largest clones represent more than 1.5% of the sample. The specimen was PBMCs or T cells enriched from blood (not recorded which). Source of these receptors: a man aged 35 to 55 in a cohort exposed to, infected with or recovered from COVID-19 (not recorded which).

The V gene is TRBV2, the J gene TRBJ2-5, with TRBD2 matching 13 bases. The CDR3 consists of 15 residues. Per germline, CDR1 SNHLY and CDR2 FYNNEI. The J segment lost 3 bases and the V segment lost 7 bases, leaving 5 bases of the junction unmatched. The CDR3 DNA reads as TGTGCCAGCATCCCGGGACTAGCGGGAAAAGAGACCCAGTACTTC. Translated, it gives CASIPGLAGKETQYF.

V gene TRBV10-3 combines with J gene TRBJ2-1; the match to TRBD2 covers 10 bases. This CDR3 has 15 residues. The J segment lost 4 bases and the V segment lost 6 bases, leaving 6 bases of the junction unmatched. Germline V lookup: CDR1 ENHRY, CDR2 SYGVKD. CDR3 loop: CAISEREGQYNEQFF. The CDR3 nucleotides are TGTGCCATCAGCGAGCGGGAGGGCCAATACAATGAGCAGTTCTTC.

The chain joins TRBV7-6 to TRBJ2-5; 10 nucleotides align to TRBD2. The germline CDR1 and CDR2 sequences are SGHVS and FNYEAQ. The CDR3 is made up of 16 amino acids. The V gene end was trimmed by 5 bases and the J gene end by 4 bases; junction bases not matched to a gene: 10. CDR3: CASSRTSGAGRETQYF. The CDR3 nucleotides read TGTGCCAGCAGCAGGACTAGCGGAGCTGGCAGAGAGACCCAGTACTTC.

The chain couples TRBV10-3 to TRBJ2-1; TRBD2 matches 11 bases. Germline V lookup: CDR1 ENHRY, CDR2 SYGVKD. The ends lost 5 bases at V and 6 bases at J; junction bases unmatched: 6. CDR3 length: 15 residues. DNA for the CDR3: TGTGCCATCAGTCTAATAGCGGGAGGGGTCAATGAGCAGTTCTTC. Translation gives CAISLIAGGVNEQFF.

The chain uses TRBV3-1 (or the pseudogene TRBV3-2) and TRBJ1-1, with unresolved D. Germline V gives CDR1 LGHDT, CDR2 YNNKEL (reference sequence). V shed 1 base and J shed 0 bases, with 9 bases lying between them. The CDR3 extends over 15 amino acids. The DNA of the CDR3 is TGTGCCAGCAGCCAAGCATTCGGGTTGAACACTGAAGCTTTCTTT. Residues: CASSQAFGLNTEAFF.

V gene TRBV11-2 combines with J gene TRBJ2-7; D possibly corresponds to TRBD2 (5 bases). V was cut by 5 bases and J by 6 bases, with 8 bases left in between. The germline V gene has CDR1 SGHAT and CDR2 FQNNGV. The CDR3 length is 11 residues. The CDR3 reads CASSARGEQYF. The DNA of the CDR3 is TGTGCCAGCAGCGCCCGGGGCGAGCAGTACTTC. Full variable domain (rest looked up from reference TRBV11-2 and TRBJ2-7): EAGVAQSPRYKIIEKRQSVAFWCNPISGHATLYWYQQILGQGPKLLIQFQNNGVVDDSQLPKDRFSAERLKGVDSTLKIQPAKLEDSAVYLCASSARGEQYFGPGTRLTVT.

V gene TRBV12-3 or TRBV12-4 combines with J gene TRBJ2-1, with a possible D match to TRBD2 (5 bases). Trimming cost V 6 bases and J 10 bases, with 16 bases left between them. This CDR3 spans 13 amino acids. The CDR3 sequence is CASSRIRGLEQFF. The CDR3 DNA sequence: TGTGCCAGCAGCCGGATCCGCGGGTTGGAGCAGTTCTTC.

The chain links TRBV6-5 to TRBJ1-2, with TRBD1 matching 7 bases. The CDR3 is made up of 13 amino acids. CDR1 is MNHEY and CDR2 is SVGAGI in the germline V gene. V shed 9 bases and J 2 bases; nucleotides not matched to a gene: 6. Here the CDR3 reads CASRDSKNYGYTF. CDR3 nucleotides: TGTGCCAGTAGGGACAGCAAAAACTATGGCTACACCTTC.

This rearrangement joins TRBV10-3 to TRBJ2-1; 9 positions match TRBD1. The V gene's germline CDR1 is ENHRY and CDR2 SYGVKD. Trimming took 0 bases from V and 7 from J; bases not matched to a gene: 10. CDR3 size: 17 residues. The CDR3 loop reads CAISESMGQGTRNEQFF. The DNA of the CDR3 is TGTGCCATCAGTGAGTCTATGGGACAGGGAACTAGGAATGAGCAGTTCTTC.

The V call is TRBV24-1, the J call TRBJ2-3; D gene unclear. V gave up 4 bases and J gave up 0 bases, with 4 bases separating them. The CDR3 covers 13 residues. Germline V gives CDR1 KGHDR, CDR2 SFDVKD. CDR3 nucleotides: TGTGCCACCAGTGACCATAGCACAGATACGCAGTATTTT. It encodes CATSDHSTDTQYF.

This clone has only one observation. The chain combines TRBV5-1 with TRBJ2-3; 8 nucleotides agree with TRBD2. Looked up from germline, CDR1 is SGHRS and CDR2 is YFSETQ. V shed 3 bases, J shed 0 bases, and the junction held 12 bases outside the gene matches. The CDR3 runs to 18 residues. The CDR3, as DNA: TGCGCCAGCAGCTATCGTATCCCTAGCGGGCCCAGCACAGATACGCAGTATTTT. This sequence encodes CASSYRIPSGPSTDTQYF. The whole variable domain, remainder taken from reference TRBV5-1 and TRBJ2-3, is KAGVTQTPRYLIKTRGQQVTLSCSPISGHRSVSWYQQTPGQGLQFLFEYFSETQRNKGNFPGRFSGRQFSNSRSEMNVSTLELGDSALYLCASSYRIPSGPSTDTQYFGPGTRLTVL.

The rearrangement uses TRBV5-4 and TRBJ1-2; D not certain. V shed 0 bases and J shed 1 base, with 7 bases lying between them. CDR3 length: 14 residues. The germline CDR1 and CDR2 sequences are SGHNT and YYREEE (reference sequence). The CDR3 sequence is CASSLAAGNYGYTF. CDR3 nucleotide sequence: TGTGCCAGCAGCTTGGCCGCGGGTAACTATGGCTACACCTTC.

This clone was seen only once. This chain connects TRBV2 to TRBJ2-3, with TRBD1 matching over 8 bases. Germline trimming cut 7 bases from V and 3 bases from J; bases unmatched to any gene: 6. Germline V gene lookup returns CDR1 SNHLY and CDR2 FYNNEI. This CDR3 has 14 amino acids. In DNA form, the CDR3 reads TGTGCCAGCAAACGGGACAGGAATACAGATACGCAGTATTTT. Translating gives CASKRDRNTDTQYF.

There are a few counts of this clone. V and J are TRBV3-1 (or the pseudogene TRBV3-2) and TRBJ2-2, with 9 bases aligning to TRBD1. The CDR3 length is 16 residues. V dropped 7 bases and J dropped 5; count of bases not matched to a gene: 11. Germline-derived CDR1 and CDR2 are LGHDT and YNNKEL (reference sequence). For the CDR3, the DNA is TGTGCCAGCACCCGAGATAGGACAGGGGTAACCGGGGAGCTGTTTTTT. Encoded protein: CASTRDRTGVTGELFF.

The rearrangement links TRBV18 to TRBJ2-3, with 10 bases aligning to TRBD1. There are 16 residues in the CDR3. The ends lost 5 bases at V and 4 bases at J; junction bases unmatched: 9. The germline gives CDR1 KGHSH, CDR2 LQKENI. CDR3 protein: CASSSWDRGIADTQYF. The CDR3 region has the DNA TGTGCCAGCTCATCTTGGGACAGGGGAATCGCAGATACGCAGTATTTT.

This clone was picked up a small number of times. The rearrangement uses TRBV19 and TRBJ2-6; 8 nucleotides align to TRBD1. The germline V gene encodes CDR1 LNHDA and CDR2 SQIVND (reference sequence). V lost 5 bases and J lost 4; bases outside the gene matches: 13. The CDR3 is 18 amino acids. The CDR3 spells CASSRQGAPFTGANVLTF. Written as DNA, the CDR3 is TGTGCCAGTAGTCGGCAGGGGGCGCCTTTTACAGGGGCCAACGTCCTGACTTTC.